These 14 T cell receptor beta chains originate from one sample sequenced in a study of OX40 agonist ivuxolimab in advanced cancers. Libraries were built with the immunoSEQ multiplex PCR assay. TCRdb took over this immuneACCESS table, retaining in-frame rearrangements with V and J assigned. Such tables are incomplete; in checked studies, under half of the missing clones stem from an unresolved V gene, and the remainder is unexplained. In all, the sample holds 70,000 or so clones, and roughly nine tenths of those were seen once. The ten largest clones add up to roughly 1% of the sample. The sequencing here drew on CD4+ or CD8+ T cells sorted from blood, taken in a trial of the OX40 agonist ivuxolimab. These receptors were obtained from an adult with an advanced solid tumor such as melanoma, head and neck, liver or kidney cancer.

The rearrangement uses TRBV29-1 and TRBJ2-1; 7 nucleotides line up with TRBD2. CDR1 SQVTM and CDR2 ANQGSEA come from the germline V gene. The V segment lost 4 bases and the J segment 9 bases; nucleotides outside the gene matches: 9. The CDR3 has 13 residues. The DNA for the CDR3 is TGCAGCGTTGTGTGGTGGGGAGGGAGTGAGCAGTTCTTC. Protein product: CSVVWWGGSEQFF.

V and J are TRBV7-9 and TRBJ2-2, with D perhaps being TRBD1 or TRBD2 (5 bases each). The V end was cut by 2 bases, the J end by 1 base, with 11 bases between. Germline V gives CDR1 SEHNR, CDR2 FQNEAQ (reference sequence). This CDR3 spans 16 amino acids. The CDR3, as DNA: TGTGCCAGCAGCTTACGTGGGACCCTGAACACCGGGGAGCTGTTTTTT. Translated, it gives CASSLRGTLNTGELFF.

On this clone itself: Germline and junction disagree at one end, which may indicate a read error. This chain links TRBV7-7 with TRBJ2-5, with D possibly TRBD2 on 7 matching bases. Per the germline V gene, CDR1 is SSHAT and CDR2 is FNYEAQ (reference sequence). This CDR3 spans 15 amino acids. The CDR3 loop reads CASSAGGRASETQYF. Written as DNA, the CDR3 is TGTGCTAGCAGCGCCGGGGGGCGCGCGTCTGAGACCCAGTACTTC.

The rearrangement uses TRBV5-8 and TRBJ2-3; 14 bases match TRBD2. The CDR3 spans 16 residues. CDR1 SGHTS and CDR2 YDEGEE come from the germline V gene. V shed 4 bases and J 1 base; nucleotides not matched to a gene: 2. The CDR3 spells CASSQGLAGGTDTQYF. The CDR3 region has the DNA TGTGCCAGCAGCCAGGGACTAGCGGGAGGCACAGATACGCAGTATTTT.

This clone was recorded a few times. The rearrangement uses TRBV12-5 and TRBJ1-1; D possibly corresponds to TRBD1 (6 bases). The CDR3 is 13 residues long. V was cut by 1 base and J by 8 bases, with 11 bases left in between. Germline loops: CDR1 LGHNT, CDR2 FRNRAP. This CDR3 reads CASGLGDIPEAFF. The CDR3 region has the DNA TGTGCTAGTGGTTTGGGGGACATTCCCGAAGCTTTCTTT. Drawing the rest from reference TRBV12-5 and TRBJ1-1, the complete variable domain is DARVTQTPRHKVTEMGQEVTMRCQPILGHNTVFWYRQTMMQGLELLAYFRNRAPLDDSGMPKDRFSAEMPDATLATLKIQPSEPRDSAVYFCASGLGDIPEAFFGQGTRLTVV.

The chain couples TRBV6-4 to TRBJ1-5, with D hard to call. This CDR3 contains 14 residues. Trimming shortened V by 6 bases and J by 5 bases, and 14 bases separated the two germline ends. Germline V gene lookup returns CDR1 MRHNA and CDR2 SNTAGT. CDR3 sequence reads: CASRVCHTHQPQHF. In DNA, the CDR3 is TGTGCCAGCAGAGTGTGTCATACCCATCAGCCCCAGCATTTT.

The chain employs TRBV11-2 and TRBJ1-1, with TRBD1 matching 7 bases. This CDR3 has 13 residues. Germline-derived CDR1 and CDR2 are SGHAT and FQNNGV. Trimming removed 3 bases from V and 3 bases from J; junction bases left unmatched: 1. CDR3 loop: CASSFQGDTEAFF. The DNA for the CDR3 is TGTGCCAGCAGCTTTCAGGGGGACACTGAAGCTTTCTTT.

V and J are TRBV11-3 and TRBJ2-7, with 12 bases matching TRBD2. The trim removed 1 base at V and 5 bases at J, leaving 3 bases unmatched. This CDR3 has 15 amino acids. The germline V gene encodes CDR1 SGHNT and CDR2 YENEEA. The CDR3 DNA reads as TGTGCCAGCAGCTTAGGTCTAGCGGGAGGGGACGAGCAGTACTTC. It translates to CASSLGLAGGDEQYF.

The chain links TRBV19 to TRBJ1-1, with a tentative D call TRBD1 (6 bases). The germline V gene has CDR1 LNHDA and CDR2 SQIVND (reference sequence). This CDR3 contains 14 residues. Between the trimmed V and J ends, which lost 10 bases and 2 bases, there was a span of 17 bases. This CDR3 is CATQGRGYNTEAFF. The CDR3 DNA sequence: TGTGCCACCCAAGGGAGGGGGTATAACACTGAAGCTTTCTTT.

The chain uses TRBV5-4 and TRBJ1-4, with TRBD1 as a possible D gene (6 bases). Germline loops: CDR1 SGHNT, CDR2 YYREEE (reference sequence). This CDR3 is built from 15 residues. V was cut by 3 bases and J by 8 bases, with 17 bases left in between. CDR3 nucleotide sequence: TGTGCCAGCAGCTCCCAGGGGAGGGGAAGGGAAAAACTGTTTTTT. This translates into CASSSQGRGREKLFF. The full variable domain, rest sourced from reference TRBV5-4 and TRBJ1-4, is ETGVTQSPTHLIKTRGQQVTLRCSSQSGHNTVSWYQQALGQGPQFIFQYYREEENGRGNFPPRFSGLQFPNYSSELNVNALELDDSALYLCASSSQGRGREKLFFGSGTQLSVL.

This CDR3 reads CAICRAPSGETQYF. The CDR3, as DNA: TGTGCCATCTGCCGGGCCCCGTCGGGAGAGACCCAGTACTTC. The rearrangement joins TRBV10-3 to TRBJ2-5, with D unclear. The CDR3 contains 14 residues. The V and J ends lost 8 bases and 4 bases respectively, with 17 bases between them. Germline CDR1 ENHRY, CDR2 SYGVKD.

The chain employs TRBV2 and TRBJ2-2; no reliable D call. Looked up from germline, CDR1 is SNHLY and CDR2 is FYNNEI. V was clipped by 4 bases and J by 4 bases, with 7 bases between them. The CDR3 sequence is 13 residues long. CDR3 sequence (DNA): TGTGCCAGCAGTGCCAGTTTCACCGGGGAGCTGTTTTTT. This encodes CASSASFTGELFF.

This chain connects TRBV5-8 to TRBJ2-1, with 7 bases that match TRBD1. This CDR3 has 15 residues. V shed 1 base and J 3 bases; nucleotides not matched to a gene: 4. The germline V gene has CDR1 SGHTS and CDR2 YDEGEE. CDR3 sequence reads: CASSLWDSVYNEQFF. CDR3 sequence (DNA): TGTGCCAGCAGCTTGTGGGACAGCGTCTACAATGAGCAGTTCTTC.

This clone has a handful of counts. This rearrangement joins TRBV28 to TRBJ2-5, with D maybe TRBD1 (5 bases). Trimming stripped 4 bases from V and 1 base from J, with 16 bases between. CDR3 length: 16 amino acids. CDR1 is MDHEN, CDR2 SYDVKM, per germline. DNA of the CDR3: TGTGCCAGCAGTTCGGCACCTGGGGCGCGCCAAGAGACCCAGTACTTC. It encodes CASSSAPGARQETQYF.